This T cell receptor (beta chain) was recorded in a study of Ad26.COV2.S vaccination and SARS-CoV-2 variants. Background on the study: A participant enrolled in the COV1001 Ad26.COV2.S trial arm provided the sample.

The CDR3 spans 16 residues. With V trimmed by 6 bases and J by 7 bases, 14 bases remained unmatched. Treatment in this sample: around 19 received Ad26.COV2.S at low or high dose, single or two shots; about 5 received placebo; per-sample allocation not given. Sample collection was performed on day 63 after the first vaccine or placebo injection. Study-level results: Following vaccination, spike-specific CD8+ and CD4+ T cell responses reportedly exhibited substantial breadth. Vaccine recipients showed a spike-specific TCR breadth that was higher than in placebo recipients.

Repertoires were generated with immunoSEQ multiplex PCR, while TCRdb's copy carries only in-frame clones and drops some. The profile shows roughly 510,000 clones, roughly 85% of them singletons. As to this clone: The antigen is undetermined.

This TCR came from a person between 18 and 59 years old who received the Ad26.COV2.S COVID-19 vaccine or a placebo. The genes are TRBV23-1 and TRBJ1-5; 8 positions agree with TRBD1. TRBV23-1 is an open reading frame whose function is uncertain. This material consisted of peripheral blood, taken in a trial of Ad26.COV2.S vaccine versus placebo. The CDR3 region is CASRPNWDRRPQPQHF. The CDR3 coding sequence is TGCGCCAGCAGGCCCAATTGGGACAGGCGTCCCCAGCCCCAGCATTTT.